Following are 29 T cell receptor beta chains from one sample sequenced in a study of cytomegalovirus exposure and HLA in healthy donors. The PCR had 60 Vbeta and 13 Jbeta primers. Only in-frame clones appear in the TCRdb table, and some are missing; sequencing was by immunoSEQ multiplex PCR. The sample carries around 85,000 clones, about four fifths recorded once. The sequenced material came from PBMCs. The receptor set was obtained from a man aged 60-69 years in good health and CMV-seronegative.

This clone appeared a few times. The CDR3 nucleotides read TGTGCCAGCAGTCGACTAGCGGGGGGGCCGAATGAGCAGTTCTTC. It encodes CASSRLAGGPNEQFF. The chain links TRBV2 to TRBJ2-1; TRBD2 matches 14 bases. The trim removed 5 bases at V and 7 bases at J, leaving 4 bases unmatched. The germline CDR1 and CDR2 sequences are SNHLY and FYNNEI. This CDR3 comprises 15 residues.

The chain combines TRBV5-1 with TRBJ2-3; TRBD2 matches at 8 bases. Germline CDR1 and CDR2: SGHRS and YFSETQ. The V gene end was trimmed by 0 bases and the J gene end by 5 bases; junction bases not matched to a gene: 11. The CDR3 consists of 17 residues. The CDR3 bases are TGCGCCAGCAGCTTGGATACGGGCGGGGGGTCGGGAGATACGCAGTATTTT. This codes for CASSLDTGGGSGDTQYF.

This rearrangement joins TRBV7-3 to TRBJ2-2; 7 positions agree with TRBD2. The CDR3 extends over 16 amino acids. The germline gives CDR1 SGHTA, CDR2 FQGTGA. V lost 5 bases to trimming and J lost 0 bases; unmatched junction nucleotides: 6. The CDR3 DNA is TGTGCCAGCAGCGTCGCAGCGGGGACGAACACCGGGGAGCTGTTTTTT. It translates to CASSVAAGTNTGELFF. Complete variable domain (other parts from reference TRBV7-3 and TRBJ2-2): GAGVSQTPSNKVTEKGKYVELRCDPISGHTALYWYRQSLGQGPEFLIYFQGTGAADDSGLPNDRFFAVRPEGSVSTLKIQRTERGDSAVYLCASSVAAGTNTGELFFGEGSRLTVL.

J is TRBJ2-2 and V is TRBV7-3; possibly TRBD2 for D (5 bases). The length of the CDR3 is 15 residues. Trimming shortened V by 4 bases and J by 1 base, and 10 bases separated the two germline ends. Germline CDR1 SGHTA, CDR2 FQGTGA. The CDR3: CASSSRVQNTGELFF. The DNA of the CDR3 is TGTGCCAGCAGCTCGCGGGTCCAGAACACCGGGGAGCTGTTTTTT. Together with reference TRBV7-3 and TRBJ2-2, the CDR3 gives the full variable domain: GAGVSQTPSNKVTEKGKYVELRCDPISGHTALYWYRQSLGQGPEFLIYFQGTGAADDSGLPNDRFFAVRPEGSVSTLKIQRTERGDSAVYLCASSSRVQNTGELFFGEGSRLTVL.

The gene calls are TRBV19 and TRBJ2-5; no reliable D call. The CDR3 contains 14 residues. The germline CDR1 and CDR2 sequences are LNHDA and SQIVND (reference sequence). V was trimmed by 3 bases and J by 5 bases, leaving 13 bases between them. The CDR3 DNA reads TGTGCCAGTAGTATGGAGCGTCTTGGGGAGACCCAGTACTTC. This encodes CASSMERLGETQYF.

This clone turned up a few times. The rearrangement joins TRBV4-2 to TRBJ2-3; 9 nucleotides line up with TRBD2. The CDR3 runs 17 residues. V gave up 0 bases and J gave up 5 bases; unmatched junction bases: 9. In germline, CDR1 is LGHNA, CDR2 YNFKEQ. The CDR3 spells CASSQERRRGGVDTQYF. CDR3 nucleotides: TGTGCCAGCAGCCAAGAAAGGAGGCGGGGGGGCGTAGATACGCAGTATTTT.

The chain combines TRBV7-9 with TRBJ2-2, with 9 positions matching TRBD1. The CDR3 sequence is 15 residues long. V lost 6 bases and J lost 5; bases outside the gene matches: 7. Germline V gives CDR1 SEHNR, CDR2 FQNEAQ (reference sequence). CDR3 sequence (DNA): TGTGCCAGCAGGAAACAGGGGGCGAGTACCGGGGAGCTGTTTTTT. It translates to CASRKQGASTGELFF.

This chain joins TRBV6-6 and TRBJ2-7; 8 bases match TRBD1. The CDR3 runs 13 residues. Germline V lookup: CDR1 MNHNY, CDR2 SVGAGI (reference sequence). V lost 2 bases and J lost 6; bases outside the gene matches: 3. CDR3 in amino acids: CASSYRTGFEQYF. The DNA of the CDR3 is TGTGCCAGCAGTTACCGGACAGGGTTCGAGCAGTACTTC.

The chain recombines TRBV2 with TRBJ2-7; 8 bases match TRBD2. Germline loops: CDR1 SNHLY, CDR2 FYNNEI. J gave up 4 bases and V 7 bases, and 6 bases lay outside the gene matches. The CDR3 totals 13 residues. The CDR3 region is CASNLTGGYEQYF. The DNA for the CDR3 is TGTGCCAGCAATTTAACGGGGGGGTACGAGCAGTACTTC.

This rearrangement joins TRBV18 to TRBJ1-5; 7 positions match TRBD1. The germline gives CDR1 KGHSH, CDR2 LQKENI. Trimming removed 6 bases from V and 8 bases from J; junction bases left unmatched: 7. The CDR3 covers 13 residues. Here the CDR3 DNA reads TGTGCCAGCTCGCTCAGGGGGGATGAGCCCCAGCATTTT. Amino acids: CASSLRGDEPQHF.

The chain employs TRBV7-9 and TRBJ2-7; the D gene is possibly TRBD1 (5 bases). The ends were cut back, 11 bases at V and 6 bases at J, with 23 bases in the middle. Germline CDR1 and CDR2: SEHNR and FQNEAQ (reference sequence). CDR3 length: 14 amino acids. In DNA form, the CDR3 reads TGTGCCTCGCGGTCTATCAGGGATGGTCCCGAGCAGTACTTC. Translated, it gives CASRSIRDGPEQYF.

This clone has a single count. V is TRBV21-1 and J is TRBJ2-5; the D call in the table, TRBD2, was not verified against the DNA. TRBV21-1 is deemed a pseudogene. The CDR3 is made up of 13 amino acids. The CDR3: CASSGGTQETQYF. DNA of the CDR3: TGTGCCAGCAGCGGGGGGACCCAAGAGACCCAGTACTTC.

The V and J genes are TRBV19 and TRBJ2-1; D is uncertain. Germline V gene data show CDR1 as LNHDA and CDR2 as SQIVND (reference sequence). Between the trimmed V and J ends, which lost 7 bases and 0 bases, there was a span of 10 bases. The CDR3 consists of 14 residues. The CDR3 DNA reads TGTGCCAGTACCCCGGAGAGCTCCTACAATGAGCAGTTCTTC. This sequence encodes CASTPESSYNEQFF.

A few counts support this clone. The CDR3 here is CASSLTTGGIAEAFF. In DNA form, the CDR3 reads TGTGCCAGCAGCTTAACTACTGGGGGCATCGCTGAAGCTTTCTTT. This rearrangement joins TRBV7-9 to TRBJ1-1; possibly TRBD1 for D (6 bases). This CDR3 has 15 residues. Trimming left V 2 bases short and J 6 bases short, with 16 bases between. CDR1 and CDR2 from the germline V gene are SEHNR and FQNEAQ (reference sequence).

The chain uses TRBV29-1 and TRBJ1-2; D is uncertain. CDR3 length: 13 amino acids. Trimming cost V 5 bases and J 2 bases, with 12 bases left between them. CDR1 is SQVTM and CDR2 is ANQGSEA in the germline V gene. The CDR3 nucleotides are TGCAGCGTTTTTTGGACGGGGAACTATGGCTACACCTTC. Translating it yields CSVFWTGNYGYTF.

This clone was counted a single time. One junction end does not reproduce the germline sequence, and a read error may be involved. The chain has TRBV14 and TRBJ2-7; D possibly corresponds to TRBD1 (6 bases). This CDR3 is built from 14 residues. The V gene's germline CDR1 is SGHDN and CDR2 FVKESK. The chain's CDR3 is CTSSQQGLGYEQYF. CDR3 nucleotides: TGTACCAGCAGCCAGCAGGGGTTGGGCTACGAGCAGTACTTC.

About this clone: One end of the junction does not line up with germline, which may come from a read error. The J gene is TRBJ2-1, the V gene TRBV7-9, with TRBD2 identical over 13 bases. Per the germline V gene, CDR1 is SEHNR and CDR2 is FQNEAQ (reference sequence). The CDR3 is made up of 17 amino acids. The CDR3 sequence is CSSSSGLAGAKYNEQFF. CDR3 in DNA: TGTTCCAGCAGCTCCGGACTAGCGGGGGCGAAATACAATGAGCAGTTCTTC.

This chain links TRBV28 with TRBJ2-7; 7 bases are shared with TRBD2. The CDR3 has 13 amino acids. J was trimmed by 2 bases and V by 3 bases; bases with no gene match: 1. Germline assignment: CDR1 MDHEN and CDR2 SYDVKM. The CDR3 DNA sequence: TGTGCCAGCAGTTTCGGGGGGACCTACGAGCAGTACTTC. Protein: CASSFGGTYEQYF.

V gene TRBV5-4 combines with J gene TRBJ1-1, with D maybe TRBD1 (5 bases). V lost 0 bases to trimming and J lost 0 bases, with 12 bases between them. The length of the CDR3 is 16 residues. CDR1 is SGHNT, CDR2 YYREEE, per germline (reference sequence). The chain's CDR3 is CASSLVVRDLNTEAFF. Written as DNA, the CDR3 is TGTGCCAGCAGCTTGGTAGTTCGGGACTTGAACACTGAAGCTTTCTTT.

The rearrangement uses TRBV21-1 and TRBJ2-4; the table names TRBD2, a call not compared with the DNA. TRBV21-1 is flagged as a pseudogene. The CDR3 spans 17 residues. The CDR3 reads CASSKKEGQDDKNIQYF. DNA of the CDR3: TGTGCCAGCAGCAAAAAGGAGGGGCAAGATGACAAAAACATTCAGTACTTC.

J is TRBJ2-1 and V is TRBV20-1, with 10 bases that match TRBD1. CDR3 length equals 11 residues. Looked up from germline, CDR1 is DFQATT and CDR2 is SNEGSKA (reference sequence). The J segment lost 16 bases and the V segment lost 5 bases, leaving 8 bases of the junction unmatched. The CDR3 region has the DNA TGCAGTGCTGGGGGGGACAGGGGAACTTTCTTC. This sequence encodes CSAGGDRGTFF.

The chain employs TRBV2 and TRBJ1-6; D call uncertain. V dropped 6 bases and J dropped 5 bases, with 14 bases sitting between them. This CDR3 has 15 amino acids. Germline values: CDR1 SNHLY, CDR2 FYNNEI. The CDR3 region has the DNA TGTGCCAGCAGCAAATCCGACACCGATAATTCACCCCTCCACTTT. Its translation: CASSKSDTDNSPLHF.

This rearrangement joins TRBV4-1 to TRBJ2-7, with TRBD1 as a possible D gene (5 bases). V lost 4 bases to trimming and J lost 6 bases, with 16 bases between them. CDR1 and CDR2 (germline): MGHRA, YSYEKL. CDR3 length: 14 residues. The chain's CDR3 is CASSLVLGAPEQYF. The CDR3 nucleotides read TGCGCCAGCAGCCTCGTCCTAGGGGCCCCCGAGCAGTACTTC.

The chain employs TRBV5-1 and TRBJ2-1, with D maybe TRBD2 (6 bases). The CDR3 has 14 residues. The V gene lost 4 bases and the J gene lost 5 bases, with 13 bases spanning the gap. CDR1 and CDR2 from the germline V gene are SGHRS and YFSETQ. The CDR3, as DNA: TGCGCCAGCAGCCCCGAGGAGGGAAACAATGAGCAGTTCTTC. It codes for CASSPEEGNNEQFF.

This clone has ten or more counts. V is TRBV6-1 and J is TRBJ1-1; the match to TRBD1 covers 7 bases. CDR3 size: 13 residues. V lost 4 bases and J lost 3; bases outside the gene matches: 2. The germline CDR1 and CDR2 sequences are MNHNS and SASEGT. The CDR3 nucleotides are TGTGCCAGCAGTGCCACAGGGGACACTGAAGCTTTCTTT. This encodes CASSATGDTEAFF.

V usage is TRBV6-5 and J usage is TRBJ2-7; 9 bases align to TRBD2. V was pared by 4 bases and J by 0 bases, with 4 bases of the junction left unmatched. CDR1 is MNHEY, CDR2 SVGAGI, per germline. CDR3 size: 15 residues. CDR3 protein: CASSSGLARSYEQYF. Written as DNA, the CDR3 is TGTGCCAGCAGTTCCGGACTAGCGCGCTCCTACGAGCAGTACTTC.

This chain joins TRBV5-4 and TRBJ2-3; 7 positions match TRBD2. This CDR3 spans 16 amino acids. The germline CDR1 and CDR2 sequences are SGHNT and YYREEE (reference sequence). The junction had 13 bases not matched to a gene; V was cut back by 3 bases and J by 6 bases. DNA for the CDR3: TGTGCCAGCAGCTGGGGGGGACTCCTGCAGGAGGATACGCAGTATTTT. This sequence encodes CASSWGGLLQEDTQYF.

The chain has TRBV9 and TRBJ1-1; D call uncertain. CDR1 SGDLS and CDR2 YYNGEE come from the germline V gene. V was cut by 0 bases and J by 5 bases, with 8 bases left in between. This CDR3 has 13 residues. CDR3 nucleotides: TGTGCCAGCAGCGTAGAAACGGGGACTGAAGCTTTCTTT. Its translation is CASSVETGTEAFF.

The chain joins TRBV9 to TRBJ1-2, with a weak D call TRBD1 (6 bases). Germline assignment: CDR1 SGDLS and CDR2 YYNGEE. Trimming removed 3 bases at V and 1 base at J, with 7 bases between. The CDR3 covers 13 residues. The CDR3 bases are TGTGCCAGCAGCGACAGGGTTAACTATGGCTACACCTTC. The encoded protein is CASSDRVNYGYTF.